This is a list of T cell receptor beta chains from one sample in a study of blood T cell repertoires in COVID-19. Using immunoSEQ multiplex PCR, the repertoire was profiled, and TCRdb retains in-frame clones only, with some absent. The table lists around 160,000 clones, roughly nine tenths of them singletons, with approximately 3.7% in the top ten. Material for sequencing was PBMCs or T cells enriched from blood (not recorded which). The source of these receptors is a woman aged 40 to 50 who had been exposed to COVID-19. Both conserved end residues are part of each CDR3. A D gene is named only where the DNA matches it firmly. Clone size is not always given. Where it is, it says once, few, many or a class for expanded clones.

clone_size: NA; d_call: TRBD2; j_call: TRBJ2-1; v_call: TRBV2; cdr3_aa: CASSERGGLAGNEQFF; cdr3_nt: TGTGCCAGCAGTGAACGGGGCGGACTAGCTGGCAATGAGCAGTTCTTC
clone_size: NA; d_call: TRBD1; j_call: TRBJ1-5; v_call: TRBV19; cdr3_aa: CASSPYSGGGQPQHF; cdr3_nt: TGTGCCAGTAGTCCCTACTCAGGGGGTGGGCAGCCCCAGCATTTT
clone_size: NA; d_call: TRBD2; j_call: TRBJ2-7; v_call: TRBV4-3; cdr3_aa: CASSHDRLAVSYEQYF; cdr3_nt: TGCGCCAGCAGCCATGACCGACTAGCGGTCTCCTACGAGCAGTACTTC
clone_size: NA; d_call: TRBD2; j_call: TRBJ2-7; v_call: TRBV27; cdr3_aa: CASSLRTSGTYEQYF; cdr3_nt: TGTGCCAGCAGTTTAAGGACTAGCGGGACCTACGAGCAGTACTTC
clone_size: NA; d_call: TRBD2; j_call: TRBJ2-2; v_call: TRBV7-3; cdr3_aa: CASSSGLAGDRNTGELFF; cdr3_nt: TGTGCCAGCAGCTCGGGACTAGCGGGGGACAGGAACACCGGGGAGCTGTTTTTT
clone_size: NA; d_call: NA; j_call: TRBJ2-1; v_call: TRBV28; cdr3_aa: CASSLNYQGMSYNEQFF; cdr3_nt: TGTGCCAGCAGTTTAAATTATCAGGGGATGAGCTACAATGAGCAGTTCTTC
clone_size: NA; d_call: NA; j_call: TRBJ1-1; v_call: TRBV5-4; cdr3_aa: CASSLELSLNTEAFF; cdr3_nt: TGTGCCAGCAGCTTGGAGTTGAGTCTGAACACTGAAGCTTTCTTT
clone_size: few; d_call: NA; j_call: TRBJ1-1; v_call: TRBV7-2; cdr3_aa: CASSLFQGNTEAFF; cdr3_nt: TGTGCCAGCAGCTTATTTCAGGGAAACACTGAAGCTTTCTTT
clone_size: NA; d_call: NA; j_call: TRBJ2-5; v_call: TRBV2; cdr3_aa: CASSDSRGLGETQYF; cdr3_nt: TGTGCCAGCAGTGATAGCCGGGGGTTAGGAGAGACCCAGTACTTC
clone_size: NA; d_call: TRBD1; j_call: TRBJ2-2; v_call: TRBV9; cdr3_aa: CASSPTGGQAGELFF; cdr3_nt: TGTGCCAGCAGCCCTACAGGGGGCCAGGCTGGGGAGCTGTTTTTT
clone_size: NA; d_call: NA; j_call: TRBJ2-5; v_call: TRBV28; cdr3_aa: CASSLNPGKTQYF; cdr3_nt: TGTGCCAGCAGTTTGAATCCCGGGAAGACCCAGTACTTC
clone_size: NA; d_call: NA; j_call: TRBJ1-1; v_call: TRBV12-3/TRBV12-4; cdr3_aa: CASTRLGAEAFF; cdr3_nt: TGTGCCAGCACCCGGCTGGGGGCGGAAGCTTTCTTT
clone_size: NA; d_call: TRBD1; j_call: TRBJ2-7; v_call: TRBV18; cdr3_aa: CASSPQGAPYEQYF; cdr3_nt: TGTGCCAGCTCACCGCAGGGGGCGCCGTACGAGCAGTACTTC
clone_size: NA; d_call: TRBD1; j_call: TRBJ1-6; v_call: TRBV11-2; cdr3_aa: CASSARQGDSPLHF; cdr3_nt: TGTGCCAGCAGCGCACGACAGGGTGATTCACCCCTCCACTTT
clone_size: NA; d_call: NA; j_call: TRBJ1-1; v_call: TRBV2; cdr3_aa: CASKSTGNTEAFF; cdr3_nt: TGTGCCAGCAAGTCGACAGGAAACACTGAAGCTTTCTTT
clone_size: NA; d_call: TRBD1; j_call: TRBJ1-1; v_call: TRBV2; cdr3_aa: CASSPDRENTEAFF; cdr3_nt: TGTGCCAGCAGTCCTGACAGGGAGAACACTGAAGCTTTCTTT
clone_size: many; d_call: NA; j_call: TRBJ1-1; v_call: TRBV19; cdr3_aa: CASSISPRQLNTEAFF; cdr3_nt: TGTGCCAGTAGTATATCCCCGCGGCAGCTGAACACTGAAGCTTTCTTT
clone_size: NA; d_call: NA; j_call: TRBJ2-7; v_call: TRBV5-1; cdr3_aa: CASSLFRGEDEQYF; cdr3_nt: TGCGCCAGCAGCTTATTCAGGGGGGAGGACGAGCAGTACTTC
clone_size: NA; d_call: NA; j_call: TRBJ1-5; v_call: TRBV6-2/TRBV6-3; cdr3_aa: CASSYGGKSNQPQHF; cdr3_nt: TGTGCCAGCAGTTACGGGGGGAAGAGCAATCAGCCCCAGCATTTT
clone_size: NA; d_call: NA; j_call: TRBJ1-3; v_call: TRBV19; cdr3_aa: CASSTGTGNTIYF; cdr3_nt: TGTGCCAGTAGTACAGGGACTGGAAACACCATATATTTT
clone_size: once; d_call: TRBD2; j_call: TRBJ2-5; v_call: TRBV6-4; cdr3_aa: CASSEEAGGRETQYF; cdr3_nt: TGTGCCAGCAGTGAAGAAGCGGGGGGGCGCGAGACCCAGTACTTC
clone_size: NA; d_call: TRBD2; j_call: TRBJ2-3; v_call: TRBV7-9; cdr3_aa: CASSLVAGGPLGTDTQYF; cdr3_nt: TGTGCCAGCAGCTTAGTAGCGGGAGGGCCTTTAGGCACAGATACGCAGTATTTT
clone_size: NA; d_call: TRBD1; j_call: TRBJ2-2; v_call: TRBV9; cdr3_aa: CASSGVGGHGELFF; cdr3_nt: TGTGCCAGCAGCGGGGTAGGGGGCCACGGGGAGCTGTTTTTT
clone_size: few; d_call: NA; j_call: TRBJ2-1; v_call: TRBV6-5; cdr3_aa: CASKARPDNYNEQFF; cdr3_nt: TGTGCCAGCAAGGCCCGGCCGGACAACTACAATGAGCAGTTCTTC
clone_size: NA; d_call: NA; j_call: TRBJ1-2; v_call: TRBV6-5; cdr3_aa: CASGQNYGYTF; cdr3_nt: TGTGCCAGTGGACAGAACTATGGCTACACCTTC
clone_size: NA; d_call: TRBD1; j_call: TRBJ1-2; v_call: TRBV10-3; cdr3_aa: CAISAQGDLNYGYTF; cdr3_nt: TGTGCCATCTCGGCACAGGGGGACCTCAACTATGGCTACACCTTC
clone_size: NA; d_call: TRBD2; j_call: TRBJ2-2; v_call: TRBV7-6; cdr3_aa: CASSLESGGSRTGELFF; cdr3_nt: TGTGCCAGCAGCTTAGAGTCGGGGGGAAGTAGGACCGGGGAGCTGTTTTTT
clone_size: NA; d_call: NA; j_call: TRBJ1-3; v_call: TRBV29-1; cdr3_aa: CSVAQLKSGNTIYF; cdr3_nt: TGCAGCGTTGCACAGCTAAAATCAGGAAACACCATATATTTT
clone_size: NA; d_call: TRBD1; j_call: TRBJ2-2; v_call: TRBV5-6; cdr3_aa: CASSLTGTDTGELFF; cdr3_nt: TGTGCCAGCAGCTTGACAGGGACAGACACCGGGGAGCTGTTTTTT
clone_size: NA; d_call: TRBD2; j_call: TRBJ2-1; v_call: TRBV7-8; cdr3_aa: CASSLVRSGGQQFF; cdr3_nt: TGTGCCAGCAGCTTAGTTCGCAGCGGGGGCCAGCAGTTCTTC
clone_size: NA; d_call: TRBD1; j_call: TRBJ1-4; v_call: TRBV27; cdr3_aa: CASSLGHRGQKLFF; cdr3_nt: TGTGCCAGCAGTTTAGGTCACAGGGGACAAAAACTGTTTTTT
clone_size: NA; d_call: NA; j_call: TRBJ1-4; v_call: TRBV4-1; cdr3_aa: CASSQNAGSRGNEKLFF; cdr3_nt: TGCGCCAGCAGCCAAAACGCGGGCAGCCGCGGGAATGAAAAACTGTTTTTT
clone_size: NA; d_call: NA; j_call: TRBJ2-7; v_call: TRBV6-1; cdr3_aa: CASSEQDSYEQYF; cdr3_nt: TGTGCCAGCAGTGAACAGGATTCCTACGAGCAGTACTTC
clone_size: NA; d_call: NA; j_call: TRBJ2-7; v_call: TRBV19; cdr3_aa: CASRYRSQSGSYEQYF; cdr3_nt: TGTGCCAGTAGATATAGATCCCAGTCAGGGTCCTACGAGCAGTACTTC
clone_size: NA; d_call: NA; j_call: TRBJ1-2; v_call: TRBV7-2; cdr3_aa: CASSRTGTNFVSDGYTF; cdr3_nt: TGTGCCAGCAGCCGGACGGGGACTAACTTTGTATCGGATGGCTACACCTTC
clone_size: NA; d_call: NA; j_call: TRBJ2-4; v_call: TRBV3-1/TRBV3-2; cdr3_aa: CASSQDLLLRVLAKNIQYF; cdr3_nt: TGTGCCAGCAGCCAAGATCTTCTTCTCCGGGTTCTAGCCAAAAACATTCAGTACTTC
clone_size: NA; d_call: NA; j_call: TRBJ2-7; v_call: TRBV12-3/TRBV12-4; cdr3_aa: CASTAFNAYEQYF; cdr3_nt: TGTGCCAGCACCGCCTTCAATGCGTACGAGCAGTACTTC
clone_size: NA; d_call: TRBD1; j_call: TRBJ2-7; v_call: TRBV6-6; cdr3_aa: CASRQNDRAPYEQYF; cdr3_nt: TGTGCCAGCAGGCAAAACGACAGGGCCCCCTACGAGCAGTACTTC
clone_size: NA; d_call: NA; j_call: TRBJ2-5; v_call: TRBV12-5; cdr3_aa: CASGQGLQETQYF; cdr3_nt: TGTGCTAGTGGTCAGGGGTTACAAGAGACCCAGTACTTC
clone_size: few; d_call: TRBD1; j_call: TRBJ1-5; v_call: TRBV5-5; cdr3_aa: CASSPWTGTGNQPQHF; cdr3_nt: TGTGCCAGCAGCCCGTGGACAGGGACAGGCAATCAGCCCCAGCATTTT
clone_size: NA; d_call: TRBD2; j_call: TRBJ2-3; v_call: TRBV6-2/TRBV6-3; cdr3_aa: CASSYSLAGRTDTQYF; cdr3_nt: TGTGCCAGCAGTTACTCCCTAGCGGGGCGCACAGATACGCAGTATTTT